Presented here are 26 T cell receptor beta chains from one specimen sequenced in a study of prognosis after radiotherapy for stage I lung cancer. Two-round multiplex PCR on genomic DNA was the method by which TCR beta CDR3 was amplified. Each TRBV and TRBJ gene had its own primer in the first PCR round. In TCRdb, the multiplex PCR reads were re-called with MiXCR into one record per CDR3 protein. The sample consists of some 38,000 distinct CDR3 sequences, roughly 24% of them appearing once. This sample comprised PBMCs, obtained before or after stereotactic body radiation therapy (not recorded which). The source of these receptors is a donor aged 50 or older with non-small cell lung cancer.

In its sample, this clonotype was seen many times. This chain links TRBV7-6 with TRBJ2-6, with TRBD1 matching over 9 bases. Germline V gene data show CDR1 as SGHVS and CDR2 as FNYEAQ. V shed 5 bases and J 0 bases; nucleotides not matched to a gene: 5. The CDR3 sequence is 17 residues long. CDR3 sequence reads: CASSPGQGSSGANVLTF. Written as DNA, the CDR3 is TGTGCCAGCAGCCCAGGACAGGGGTCCTCTGGGGCCAACGTCCTGACTTTC.

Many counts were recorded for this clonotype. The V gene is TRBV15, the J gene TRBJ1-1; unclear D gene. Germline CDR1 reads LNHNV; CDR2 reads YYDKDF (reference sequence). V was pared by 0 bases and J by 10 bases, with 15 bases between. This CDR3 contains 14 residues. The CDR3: CATSREVGPPGAFF. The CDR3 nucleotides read TGTGCCACCAGCAGAGAGGTCGGCCCGCCCGGAGCTTTCTTT.

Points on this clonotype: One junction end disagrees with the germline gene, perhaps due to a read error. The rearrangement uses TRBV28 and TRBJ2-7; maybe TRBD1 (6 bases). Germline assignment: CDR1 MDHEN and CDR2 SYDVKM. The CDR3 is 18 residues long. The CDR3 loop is CAISLSTGPNCVSYEQYF. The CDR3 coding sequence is TGTGCCATCAGTTTAAGTACAGGGCCAAATTGTGTCTCCTACGAGCAGTACTTC.

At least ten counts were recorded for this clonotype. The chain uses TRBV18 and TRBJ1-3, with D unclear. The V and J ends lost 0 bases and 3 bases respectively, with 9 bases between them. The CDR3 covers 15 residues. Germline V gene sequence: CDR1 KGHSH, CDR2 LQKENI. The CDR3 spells CASSPPGRSGNTIYF. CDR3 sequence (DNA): TGTGCCAGCTCACCACCAGGGAGAAGTGGAAACACCATATATTTT. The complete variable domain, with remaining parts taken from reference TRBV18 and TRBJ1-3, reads NAGVMQNPRHLVRRRGQEARLRCSPMKGHSHVYWYRQLPEEGLKFMVYLQKENIIDESGMPKERFSAEFPKEGPSILRIQQVVRGDSAAYFCASSPPGRSGNTIYFGEGSWLTVV.

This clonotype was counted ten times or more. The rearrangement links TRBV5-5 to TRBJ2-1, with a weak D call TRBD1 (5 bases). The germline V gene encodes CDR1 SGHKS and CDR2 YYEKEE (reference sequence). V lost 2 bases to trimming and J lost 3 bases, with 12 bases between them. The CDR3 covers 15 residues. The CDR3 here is CASSFRVSNYNEQFF. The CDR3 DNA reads TGTGCCAGCAGCTTCAGGGTCAGTAACTACAATGAGCAGTTCTTC.

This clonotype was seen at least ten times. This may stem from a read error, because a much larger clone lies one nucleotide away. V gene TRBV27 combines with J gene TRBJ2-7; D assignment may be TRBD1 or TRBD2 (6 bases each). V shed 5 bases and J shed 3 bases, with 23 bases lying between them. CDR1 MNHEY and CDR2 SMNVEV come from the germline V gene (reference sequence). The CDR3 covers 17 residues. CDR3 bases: TGTGCCAGCAGTCACGTGGAGGTGGGGGGCAGTAACTACGAGCAGTACTTC. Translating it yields CASSHVEVGGSNYEQYF.

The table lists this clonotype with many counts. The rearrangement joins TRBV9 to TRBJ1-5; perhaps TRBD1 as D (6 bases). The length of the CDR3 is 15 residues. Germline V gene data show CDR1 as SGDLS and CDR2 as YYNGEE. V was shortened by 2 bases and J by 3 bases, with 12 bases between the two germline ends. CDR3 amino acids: CASSVEGGINQPQHF. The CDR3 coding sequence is TGTGCCAGCAGCGTCGAAGGGGGTATCAATCAGCCCCAGCATTTT.

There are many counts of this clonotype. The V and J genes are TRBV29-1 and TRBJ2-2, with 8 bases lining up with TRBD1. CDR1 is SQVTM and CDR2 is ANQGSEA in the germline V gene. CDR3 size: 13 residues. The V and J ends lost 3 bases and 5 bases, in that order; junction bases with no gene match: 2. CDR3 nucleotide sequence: TGCAGCGTTGATCAGGGGGCTACCGGGGAGCTGTTTTTT. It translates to CSVDQGATGELFF.

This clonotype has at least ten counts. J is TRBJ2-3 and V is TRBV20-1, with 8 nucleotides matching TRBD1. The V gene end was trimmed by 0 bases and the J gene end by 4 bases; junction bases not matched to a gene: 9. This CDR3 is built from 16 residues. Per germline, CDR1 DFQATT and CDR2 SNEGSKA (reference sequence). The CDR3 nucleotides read TGCAGTGCTAGAGATAAGGACAGGGAAGTAGCAGATACGCAGTATTTT. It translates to CSARDKDREVADTQYF.

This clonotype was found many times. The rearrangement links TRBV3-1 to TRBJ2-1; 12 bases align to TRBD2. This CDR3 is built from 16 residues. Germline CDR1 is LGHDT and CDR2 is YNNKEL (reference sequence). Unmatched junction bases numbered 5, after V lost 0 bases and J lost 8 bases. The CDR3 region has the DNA TGTGCCAGCAGCCAAGAAACTAGCGGGAGGAACTATGAGCAGTTCTTC. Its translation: CASSQETSGRNYEQFF.

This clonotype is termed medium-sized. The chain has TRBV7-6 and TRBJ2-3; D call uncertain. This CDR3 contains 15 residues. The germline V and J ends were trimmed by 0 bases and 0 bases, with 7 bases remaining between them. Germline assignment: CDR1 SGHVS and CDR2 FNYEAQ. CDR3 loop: CASSLASLSTDTQYF. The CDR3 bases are TGTGCCAGCAGCTTAGCTAGCCTAAGCACAGATACGCAGTATTTT.

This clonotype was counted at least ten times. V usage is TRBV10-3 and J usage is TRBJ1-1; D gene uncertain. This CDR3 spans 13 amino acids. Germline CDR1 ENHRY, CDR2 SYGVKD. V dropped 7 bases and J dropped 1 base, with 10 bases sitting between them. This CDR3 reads CAITSDGNTEAFF. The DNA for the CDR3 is TGTGCCATCACTTCGGACGGGAACACTGAAGCTTTCTTT.

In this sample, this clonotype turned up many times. CDR3 coding DNA: TGTGCCAGCAGTGAACCGGGGCAGGCGAACACTGAAGCTTTCTTT. Translation: CASSEPGQANTEAFF. This chain joins TRBV2 and TRBJ1-1, with a tentative D call TRBD1 (5 bases). Looked up from germline, CDR1 is SNHLY and CDR2 is FYNNEI. The CDR3 totals 15 residues. The V end lost 2 bases, the J end lost 1 base, and 11 bases lay between the germline ends. Complete variable domain (other parts from reference TRBV2 and TRBJ1-1): EPEVTQTPSHQVTQMGQEVILRCVPISNHLYFYWYRQILGQKVEFLVSFYNNEISEKSEIFDDQFSVERPDGSNFTLKIRSTKLEDSAMYFCASSEPGQANTEAFFGQGTRLTVV.

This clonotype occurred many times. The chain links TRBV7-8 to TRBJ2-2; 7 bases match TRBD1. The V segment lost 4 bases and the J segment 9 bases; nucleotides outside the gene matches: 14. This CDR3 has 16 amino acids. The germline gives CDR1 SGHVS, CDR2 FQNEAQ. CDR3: CASSSTTGVGTRELFF. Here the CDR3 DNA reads TGTGCCAGCAGCTCGACCACAGGGGTAGGGACCAGGGAGCTGTTTTTT.

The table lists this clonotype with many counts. CDR3 nucleotides: TGTGCCAGTAGTACCCCCCGGGACAGGGGTCGAACTGAAGCTTTCTTT. Translated, it gives CASSTPRDRGRTEAFF. The chain carries TRBV19 and TRBJ1-1; 10 nucleotides align to TRBD1. The V segment lost 4 bases and the J segment 5 bases; nucleotides outside the gene matches: 10. This CDR3 comprises 16 residues. Germline V CDR1 and CDR2: LNHDA, SQIVND (reference sequence). The variable domain in full, with the rest retrieved from reference TRBV19 and TRBJ1-1, is DGGITQSPKYLFRKEGQNVTLSCEQNLNHDAMYWYRQDPGQGLRLIYYSQIVNDFQKGDIAEGYSVSREKKESFPLTVTSAQKNPTAFYLCASSTPRDRGRTEAFFGQGTRLTVV.

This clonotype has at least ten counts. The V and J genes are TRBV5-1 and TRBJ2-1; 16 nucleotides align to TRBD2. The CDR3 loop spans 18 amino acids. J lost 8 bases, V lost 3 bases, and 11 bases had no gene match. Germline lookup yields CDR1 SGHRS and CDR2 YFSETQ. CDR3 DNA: TGCGCCAGCAGCTCCGGTGGGACTAGCGGGGGGGTAGGGGATGAGCAGTTCTTC. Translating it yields CASSSGGTSGGVGDEQFF.

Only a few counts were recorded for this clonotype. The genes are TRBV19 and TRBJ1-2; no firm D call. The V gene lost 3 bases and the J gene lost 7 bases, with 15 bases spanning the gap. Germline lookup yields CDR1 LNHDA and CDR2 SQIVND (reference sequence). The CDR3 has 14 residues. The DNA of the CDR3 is TGTGCCAGTAGTATTCGGCCTGCCGCTAGTGGCTACACCTTC. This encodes CASSIRPAASGYTF.

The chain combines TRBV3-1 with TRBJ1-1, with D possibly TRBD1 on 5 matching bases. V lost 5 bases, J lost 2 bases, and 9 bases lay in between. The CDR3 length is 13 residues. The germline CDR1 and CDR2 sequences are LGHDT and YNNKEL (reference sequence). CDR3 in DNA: TGTGCCAGCAGCGGGACGGCTAACACTGAAGCTTTCTTT. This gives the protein CASSGTANTEAFF. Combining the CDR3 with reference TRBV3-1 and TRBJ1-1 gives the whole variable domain DTAVSQTPKYLVTQMGNDKSIKCEQNLGHDTMYWYKQDSKKFLKIMFSYNNKELIINETVPNRFSPKSPDKAHLNLHINSLELGDSAVYFCASSGTANTEAFFGQGTRLTVV.

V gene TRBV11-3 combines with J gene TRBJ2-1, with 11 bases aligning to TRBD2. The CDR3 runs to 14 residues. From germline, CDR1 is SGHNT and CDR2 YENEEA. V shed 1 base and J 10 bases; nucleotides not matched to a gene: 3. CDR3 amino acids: CASSLGLAGREQFF. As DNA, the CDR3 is TGTGCCAGCAGCTTAGGACTAGCGGGGAGGGAGCAGTTCTTC.

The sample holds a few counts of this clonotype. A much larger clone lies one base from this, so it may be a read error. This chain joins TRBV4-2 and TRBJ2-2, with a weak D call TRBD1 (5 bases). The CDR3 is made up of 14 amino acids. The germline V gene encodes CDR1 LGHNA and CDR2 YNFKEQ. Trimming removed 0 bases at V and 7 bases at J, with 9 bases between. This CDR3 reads CASSQEQDNGELFF. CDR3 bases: TGTGCCAGCAGCCAAGAACAGGACAACGGGGAGCTGTTTTTT.

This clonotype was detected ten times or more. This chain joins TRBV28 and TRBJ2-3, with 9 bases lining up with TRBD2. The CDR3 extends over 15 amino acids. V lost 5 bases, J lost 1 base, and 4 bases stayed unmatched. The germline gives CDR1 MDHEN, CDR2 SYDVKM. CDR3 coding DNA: TGTGCCAGCAGTGGGATAGCGGGGGGCACAGATACGCAGTATTTT. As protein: CASSGIAGGTDTQYF.

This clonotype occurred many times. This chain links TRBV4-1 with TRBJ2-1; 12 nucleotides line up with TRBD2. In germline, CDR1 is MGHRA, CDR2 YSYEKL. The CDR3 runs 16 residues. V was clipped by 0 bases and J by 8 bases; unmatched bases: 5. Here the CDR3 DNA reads TGCGCCAGCAGCCAAGAAGGGCCTAGCGGGAGGGATGAGCAGTTCTTC. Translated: CASSQEGPSGRDEQFF.

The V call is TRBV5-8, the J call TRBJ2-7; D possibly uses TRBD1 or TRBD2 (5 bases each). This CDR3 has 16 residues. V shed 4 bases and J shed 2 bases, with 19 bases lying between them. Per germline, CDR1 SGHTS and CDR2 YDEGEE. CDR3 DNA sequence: TGTGCCAGCAGCCCTTACGGGTGGGGGACCACCTACGAGCAGTACTTC. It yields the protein CASSPYGWGTTYEQYF. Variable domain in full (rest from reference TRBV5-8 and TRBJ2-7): EAGVTQSPTHLIKTRGQQATLRCSPISGHTSVYWYQQALGLGLQFLLWYDEGEERNRGNFPPRFSGRQFPNYSSELNVNALELEDSALYLCASSPYGWGTTYEQYFGPGTRLTVT.

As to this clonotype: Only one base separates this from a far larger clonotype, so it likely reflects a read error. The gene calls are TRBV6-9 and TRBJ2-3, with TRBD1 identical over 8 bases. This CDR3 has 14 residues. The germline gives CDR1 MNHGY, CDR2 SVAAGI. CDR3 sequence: CASSSSQGADKQYF. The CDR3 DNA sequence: TGTGCCAGCAGTTCCAGCCAGGGGGCAGATAAGCAGTATTTT.

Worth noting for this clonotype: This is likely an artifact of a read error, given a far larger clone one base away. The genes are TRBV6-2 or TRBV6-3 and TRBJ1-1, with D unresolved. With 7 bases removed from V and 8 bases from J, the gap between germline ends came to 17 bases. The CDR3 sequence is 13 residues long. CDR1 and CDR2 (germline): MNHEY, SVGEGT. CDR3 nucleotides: TGTGCCAGCAATGAAGAATTGCGCGCAGAAGCTTTCTTT. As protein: CASNEELRAEAFF.

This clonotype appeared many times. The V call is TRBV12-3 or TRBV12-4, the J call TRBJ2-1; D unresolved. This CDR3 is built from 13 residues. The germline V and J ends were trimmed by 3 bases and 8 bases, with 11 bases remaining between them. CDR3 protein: CASSLIGWDEQFF. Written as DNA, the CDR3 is TGTGCCAGCAGTTTGATCGGCTGGGATGAGCAGTTCTTC.